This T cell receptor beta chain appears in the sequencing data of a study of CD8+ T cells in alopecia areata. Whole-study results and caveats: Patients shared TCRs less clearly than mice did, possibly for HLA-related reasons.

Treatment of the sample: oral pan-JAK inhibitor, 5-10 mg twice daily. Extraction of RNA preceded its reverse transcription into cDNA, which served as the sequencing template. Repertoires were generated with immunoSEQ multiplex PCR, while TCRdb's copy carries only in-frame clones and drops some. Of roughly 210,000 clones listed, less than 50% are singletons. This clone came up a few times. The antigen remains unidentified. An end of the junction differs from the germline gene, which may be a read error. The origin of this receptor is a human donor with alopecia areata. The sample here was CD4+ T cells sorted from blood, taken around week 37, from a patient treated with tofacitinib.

The CDR3 DNA sequence: TGTGCCAGCCGGACTCGGGGGACGGGACTTAGCTCCGACAATGAGCAGTTCTTC. As protein: CASRTRGTGLSSDNEQFF. This chain uses TRBV6-4 with TRBJ2-1; maybe TRBD2 (6 bases). The germline V gene has CDR1 MRHNA and CDR2 SNTAGT. The CDR3 spans 18 residues.